Below, 22 T cell receptor beta chains from the same sample are listed, as sequenced in a study of T-cell memory formation after mild COVID-19. MiXCR was run by TCRdb on the 5' RACE reads, yielding one entry per CDR3 protein. The sample includes 540,000 or so distinct CDR3 sequences, roughly 22% of them seen just once. The sequencing sample was made of PBMCs or a T cell subset sorted from them (not recorded which). These receptor sequences come from an adult woman who had mild COVID-19 (a few samples of this study predate the infection). Cell type and time point are not known.

This clonotype was detected once. This sequence joins TRBV20-1 and TRBJ1-4, with D possibly being TRBD1 (5 bases). This CDR3 is 13 amino acids long. From germline, CDR1 is DFQATT and CDR2 SNEGSKA (reference sequence). V was clipped by 6 bases and J by 7 bases, with 15 bases between them. CDR3: CSAWTRKVEKLFF. The CDR3 DNA sequence: TGCAGTGCATGGACACGGAAGGTTGAAAAACTGTTTTTT.

V and J are TRBV2 and TRBJ2-5, with D possibly TRBD1 on 6 matching bases. The length of the CDR3 is 16 residues. The germline V gene has CDR1 SNHLY and CDR2 FYNNEI. Between the trimmed V and J ends, which lost 4 bases and 5 bases, there was a span of 20 bases. The CDR3 loop reads CASSVSRTEGGETQYF. CDR3 sequence (DNA): TGTGCCAGCAGTGTATCAAGGACAGAGGGCGGCGAGACCCAGTACTTC.

The chain couples TRBV24-1 to TRBJ1-5; TRBD1 matches 9 bases. The CDR3 consists of 18 residues. V gave up 5 bases and J gave up 3 bases; unmatched junction bases: 13. In germline, CDR1 is KGHDR, CDR2 SFDVKD. DNA for the CDR3: TGTGCCACCAGTGGACATTCGGGGACAGGGAGGGTCAATCAGCCCCAGCATTTT. Amino acid sequence: CATSGHSGTGRVNQPQHF.

This clonotype appeared a few times. The V gene is TRBV7-9, the J gene TRBJ2-1, with D tentatively TRBD2 (5 bases). Germline CDR1 reads SEHNR; CDR2 reads FQNEAQ (reference sequence). The CDR3 runs 13 residues. Trimming pared 1 base from V and 9 bases from J, leaving 10 bases between. Here the CDR3 reads CASSLDAGTEQFF. As DNA, the CDR3 is TGTGCCAGCAGCTTAGATGCGGGTACTGAGCAGTTCTTC.

This clonotype appeared once. This chain connects TRBV6-2 or TRBV6-3 to TRBJ2-7; TRBD1 matches at 8 bases. Germline CDR1 MNHEY, CDR2 SVGEGT. CDR3 length: 12 amino acids. Trimming took 6 bases from V and 7 from J; bases not matched to a gene: 5. CDR3 nucleotide sequence: TGTGCCAGCAGCCACCGGACAGGGGAGCAGTACTTC. This codes for CASSHRTGEQYF.

The rearrangement uses TRBV4-3 and TRBJ2-1, with 7 bases matching TRBD2. Trimming took 0 bases from V and 8 from J; bases not matched to a gene: 13. Germline CDR1 is LGHNA and CDR2 is YSLEER. This CDR3 has 17 amino acids. CDR3: CASSQDWGGSPIDEQFF. For the CDR3, the DNA is TGCGCCAGCAGCCAAGATTGGGGCGGGAGTCCGATTGATGAGCAGTTCTTC.

The chain combines TRBV7-8 with TRBJ1-4, with 9 nucleotides matching TRBD1. The germline gives CDR1 SGHVS, CDR2 FQNEAQ. This CDR3 comprises 20 residues. J gave up 0 bases and V 1 base, and 12 bases lay outside the gene matches. For the CDR3, the DNA is TGTGCCAGCAGCTTAGACCTCCGGGACAGGGTCCCGGCAACTAATGAAAAACTGTTTTTT. Its translation is CASSLDLRDRVPATNEKLFF.

This clonotype was recorded a few times. This rearrangement joins TRBV7-2 to TRBJ2-3, with D perhaps matching TRBD2 (5 bases). CDR1 and CDR2 (germline): SGHTA, FQGNSA. This CDR3 is built from 11 residues. Trimming shortened V by 10 bases and J by 4 bases, and 9 bases separated the two germline ends. Here the CDR3 reads CATPGADTQYF. The CDR3 DNA sequence: TGTGCCACCCCCGGGGCAGATACGCAGTATTTT. Drawing the rest from reference TRBV7-2 and TRBJ2-3, the complete variable domain is GAGVSQSPSNKVTEKGKDVELRCDPISGHTALYWYRQSLGQGLEFLIYFQGNSAPDKSGLPSDRFSAERTGGSVSTLTIQRTQQEDSAVYLCATPGADTQYFGPGTRLTVL.

The chain joins TRBV7-3 to TRBJ2-4, with a possible D match to TRBD2 (6 bases). Trimming cost V 4 bases and J 0 bases, with 13 bases left between them. CDR1 is SGHTA, CDR2 FQGTGA, per germline. The CDR3 has 16 amino acids. The chain's CDR3 is CASSSIADLAKNIQYF. In DNA form, the CDR3 reads TGTGCCAGCAGCTCAATAGCGGACTTAGCCAAAAACATTCAGTACTTC.

This clonotype was picked up a small number of times. The J gene is TRBJ1-2, the V gene TRBV6-6, with D perhaps matching TRBD1 (5 bases). There are 13 residues in the CDR3. The germline V gene has CDR1 MNHNY and CDR2 SVGAGI (reference sequence). V was trimmed by 6 bases and J by 4 bases, leaving 12 bases between them. CDR3 amino acids: CASSSDSVYGYTF. The CDR3, as DNA: TGTGCCAGCAGCTCAGACAGTGTCTATGGCTACACCTTC.

This rearrangement joins TRBV4-3 to TRBJ2-1, with D unresolved. Germline CDR1 reads LGHNA; CDR2 reads YSLEER. The CDR3 spans 14 residues. Trimming took off 1 base at V and 8 bases at J, with 12 bases between the two ends. CDR3 coding DNA: TGCGCCAGCAGCCAAGGTATTACTGGGGATGAGCAGTTCTTC. It codes for CASSQGITGDEQFF.

This clonotype occurred many times. The chain carries TRBV6-2 or TRBV6-3 and TRBJ2-2; D gene unclear. V was cut by 0 bases and J by 7 bases, with 15 bases left in between. This CDR3 region has 16 residues. The germline V gene has CDR1 MNHEY and CDR2 SVGEGT. In DNA, the CDR3 is TGTGCCAGCAGTTACTCCAAAGCCCCGGCCGGCGGGGAGCTGTTTTTT. This codes for CASSYSKAPAGGELFF.

V usage is TRBV5-1 and J usage is TRBJ1-1; TRBD1 is a possible D gene (5 bases). The V gene lost 4 bases and the J gene lost 0 bases, with 13 bases spanning the gap. Germline CDR1 SGHRS, CDR2 YFSETQ. The CDR3 consists of 15 residues. CDR3 DNA sequence: TGCGCCAGCAGCAGGGGAGGCGCAATGAACACTGAAGCTTTCTTT. This codes for CASSRGGAMNTEAFF. Supplemented by reference TRBV5-1 and TRBJ1-1, the full variable domain reads KAGVTQTPRYLIKTRGQQVTLSCSPISGHRSVSWYQQTPGQGLQFLFEYFSETQRNKGNFPGRFSGRQFSNSRSEMNVSTLELGDSALYLCASSRGGAMNTEAFFGQGTRLTVV.

This clonotype was seen a few times. The chain joins TRBV4-2 to TRBJ2-2, with 13 bases matching TRBD2. This CDR3 contains 18 residues. Germline V lookup: CDR1 LGHNA, CDR2 YNFKEQ. J lost 2 bases, V lost 6 bases, and 9 bases had no gene match. CDR3: CASSSIGLAGANTGELFF. CDR3 in DNA: TGTGCCAGCAGTTCGATCGGACTAGCGGGGGCCAACACCGGGGAGCTGTTTTTT.

This chain uses TRBV18 with TRBJ2-1, with D maybe TRBD2 (5 bases). Between the trimmed V and J ends, which lost 6 bases and 7 bases, there was a span of 19 bases. This CDR3 has 15 residues. Germline CDR1 reads KGHSH; CDR2 reads LQKENI. This chain's CDR3 is CASSPQVGARNEQFF. CDR3 coding DNA: TGTGCCAGCTCCCCTCAAGTGGGAGCACGGAATGAGCAGTTCTTC.

This chain links TRBV5-1 with TRBJ1-1; 8 nucleotides agree with TRBD1. Germline CDR1 is SGHRS and CDR2 is YFSETQ. This CDR3 comprises 13 residues. Trimming took 2 bases from V and 8 from J; bases not matched to a gene: 5. The CDR3 protein is CASSLGQGREAFF. For the CDR3, the DNA is TGCGCCAGCAGCTTAGGACAGGGAAGAGAAGCTTTCTTT.

This clonotype was observed at least ten times. This sequence joins TRBV4-2 and TRBJ2-3, with a tentative D call TRBD1 (5 bases). Trimming left V 1 base short and J 0 bases short, with 8 bases between. Germline-derived CDR1 and CDR2 are LGHNA and YNFKEQ. The CDR3 covers 15 residues. The CDR3 spells CASSQAGYSTDTQYF. DNA of the CDR3: TGTGCCAGCAGCCAAGCAGGGTATAGCACAGATACGCAGTATTTT.

This clonotype was seen only a few times. The chain uses TRBV7-2 and TRBJ1-5; D remains ambiguous. CDR3 length: 13 residues. V gave up 5 bases and J gave up 3 bases, with 8 bases separating them. Germline CDR1 is SGHTA and CDR2 is FQGNSA. The CDR3 DNA reads TGTGCCAGCAGCCAGCAGCCCAATCAGCCCCAGCATTTT. Translating gives CASSQQPNQPQHF.

The chain couples TRBV27 to TRBJ1-1, with TRBD1 as a possible D gene (6 bases). Germline assignment: CDR1 MNHEY and CDR2 SMNVEV (reference sequence). Trimming stripped 7 bases from V and 7 bases from J, with 16 bases between. CDR3 length equals 13 residues. CDR3 in DNA: TGTGCCAGCATAAGGACCGGGACAAATGAAGCTTTCTTT. Translation: CASIRTGTNEAFF.

This clonotype was seen only a few times. The chain couples TRBV7-2 to TRBJ2-1, with 9 bases identical to TRBD2. CDR3 size: 15 residues. V trimming: 3 bases; J trimming: 8 bases; junction bases outside the gene matches: 8. Germline V gene lookup returns CDR1 SGHTA and CDR2 FQGNSA. The CDR3 spells CASSFFLAGTDEQFF. CDR3 sequence (DNA): TGTGCCAGCAGCTTTTTCCTAGCGGGAACCGATGAGCAGTTCTTC.

This chain links TRBV7-8 with TRBJ2-1; 8 bases map to TRBD2. Germline CDR1 SGHVS, CDR2 FQNEAQ. This CDR3 is built from 15 residues. V dropped 1 base and J dropped 5; count of bases not matched to a gene: 4. This CDR3 reads CASSLVGSGNNEQFF. The CDR3 DNA reads as TGTGCCAGCAGCTTAGTGGGTAGCGGGAACAATGAGCAGTTCTTC.

CDR3 in amino acids: CASSQEWHETQYF. Here the CDR3 DNA reads TGCGCCAGCAGCCAAGAATGGCACGAGACCCAGTACTTC. The chain combines TRBV4-1 with TRBJ2-5; D gene uncertain. Trimming left V 0 bases short and J 5 bases short, with 7 bases between. CDR3 size: 13 residues. Germline values: CDR1 MGHRA, CDR2 YSYEKL.